This TCR beta chain came from a study of cytomegalovirus exposure and HLA in healthy donors. Points from the study as a whole: Across all donors, roughly uniform sequencing depth was an assumption of the presence/absence analyses. Donors belonging to an Asian-associated ancestry cluster reportedly showed fewer N-insertions in productive TCRs than the roughly 700-donor mean, according to what a later analysis found.

A word on this clone: Its antigen is currently unknown.

Researchers ran the PCR with 60 Vbeta and 13 Jbeta primers. Produced via immunoSEQ multiplex PCR; TCRdb's table is partial and in-frame only. The table shows about 160,000 clones, with roughly 82% occurring only once. This CDR3 region has 16 residues. CDR1 and CDR2 (germline): SGHTA, FQGTGA. Trimming stripped 5 bases from V and 0 bases from J, with 14 bases between. The TCR sequence derives from a man aged 45-65 years in good health and CMV-seropositive. The chain joins TRBV7-3 to TRBJ2-1; D remains unclear. Sequenced sample: PBMCs. DNA of the CDR3: TGTGCCAGCAGCCTCCTACCCTTGAGCTCCTACAATGAGCAGTTCTTC. Translated: CASSLLPLSSYNEQFF.